These 21 T cell receptor beta chains came from one sample sequenced in a study of blood T cell repertoires in COVID-19. Some clones are missing from TCRdb's copy, which holds only in-frame ones; the method was immunoSEQ multiplex PCR. The sample has 65,000 to 80,000 clones, roughly 82% seen once. Sequences were obtained from peripheral blood. The source is a human donor in a cohort sampled during active COVID-19.

The rearrangement uses TRBV2 and TRBJ1-1; TRBD1 might be the D (5 bases). The CDR3 sequence is 13 residues long. The V end was cut by 7 bases, the J end by 4 bases, with 13 bases between. Germline V gene data show CDR1 as SNHLY and CDR2 as FYNNEI. The CDR3 sequence is CASTQGERTEAFF. The CDR3 bases are TGTGCCAGCACCCAGGGTGAGCGCACTGAAGCTTTCTTT.

V gene TRBV6-6 combines with J gene TRBJ2-3, with 10 bases that match TRBD1. Trimming removed 6 bases from V and 4 bases from J; junction bases left unmatched: 4. The germline gives CDR1 MNHNY, CDR2 SVGAGI (reference sequence). The CDR3 is 14 amino acids. The DNA of the CDR3 is TGTGCCAGCAGCATGGACAGGGGGGCAGATACGCAGTATTTT. This translates into CASSMDRGADTQYF.

V and J are TRBV20-1 and TRBJ1-2, with TRBD1 matching over 7 bases. The CDR3 runs 11 residues. The V and J ends lost 6 bases and 7 bases, in that order; junction bases with no gene match: 5. The germline V gene has CDR1 DFQATT and CDR2 SNEGSKA (reference sequence). Written as DNA, the CDR3 is TGCAGTGCGCCCTCAGGGGGTGGCTACACCTTC. This gives the protein CSAPSGGGYTF.

The CDR3 here is CASSQGLAGTYNEQFF. The CDR3 DNA reads TGTGCCAGCAGCCAAGGACTAGCGGGTACCTACAATGAGCAGTTCTTC. This chain connects TRBV3-1 (or the pseudogene TRBV3-2) to TRBJ2-1, with TRBD2 identical over 10 bases. Germline CDR1 and CDR2: LGHDT and YNNKEL (reference sequence). This CDR3 has 16 residues. Trimming took 1 base from V and 2 from J; bases not matched to a gene: 2.

The chain carries TRBV5-1 and TRBJ2-7; 8 bases align to TRBD1. Germline V gene data show CDR1 as SGHRS and CDR2 as YFSETQ. J gave up 2 bases and V 0 bases, and 10 bases lay outside the gene matches. CDR3 length: 17 amino acids. The CDR3 loop reads CASSLAKTGGHTYEQYF. The CDR3 nucleotides read TGCGCCAGCAGCTTGGCCAAAACAGGGGGACATACCTACGAGCAGTACTTC.

The V and J genes are TRBV27 and TRBJ2-1; the match to TRBD1 covers 12 bases. J was trimmed by 2 bases and V by 6 bases; bases with no gene match: 17. The germline gives CDR1 MNHEY, CDR2 SMNVEV (reference sequence). This CDR3 is built from 20 residues. The CDR3 here is CASSGGPGQGALLAYNEQFF. CDR3 DNA: TGTGCCAGCAGCGGCGGCCCGGGACAGGGGGCCCTCTTGGCCTACAATGAGCAGTTCTTC.

The genes are TRBV2 and TRBJ2-7, with 7 bases that match TRBD1. The V segment lost 6 bases and the J segment 2 bases; nucleotides outside the gene matches: 7. This CDR3 has 14 amino acids. The germline V gene encodes CDR1 SNHLY and CDR2 FYNNEI. CDR3 residues: CASSADRATYEQYF. Here the CDR3 DNA reads TGTGCCAGCAGCGCAGACAGGGCCACCTACGAGCAGTACTTC.

This clone has more than one count but fewer than ten. This chain uses TRBV5-4 with TRBJ1-2; no definite D call. Germline lookup yields CDR1 SGHNT and CDR2 YYREEE (reference sequence). The ends were cut back, 0 bases at V and 0 bases at J, with 6 bases in the middle. This CDR3 region has 14 residues. The chain's CDR3 is CASSLGAANYGYTF. The CDR3 DNA sequence: TGTGCCAGCAGCTTGGGGGCAGCTAACTATGGCTACACCTTC.

For this clone: One end of the junction varies from germline; a read error may be responsible. The J gene is TRBJ2-3, the V gene TRBV7-7; 10 bases fit TRBD1. Germline V lookup: CDR1 SSHAT, CDR2 FNYEAQ (reference sequence). This CDR3 comprises 14 residues. The CDR3 DNA follows: TGTGCTAGCAGCTCCGGGACAGGGGAAGATACGCAGTATTTT. As protein: CASSSGTGEDTQYF.

This clone was seen a single time. The gene calls are TRBV12-3 or TRBV12-4 and TRBJ2-5; TRBD2 is a possible D gene (5 bases). This CDR3 is built from 11 residues. The germline V and J ends were trimmed by 8 bases and 5 bases, with 9 bases remaining between them. The CDR3: CASGSGETQYF. Here the CDR3 DNA reads TGTGCCAGCGGATCGGGGGAGACCCAGTACTTC.

With respect to this clone: Other DNA sequences within the sample encode an identical CDR3. V is TRBV18 and J is TRBJ2-3; possibly TRBD2 for D (6 bases). The CDR3 extends over 12 amino acids. The germline CDR1 and CDR2 sequences are KGHSH and LQKENI. The germline V and J ends were trimmed by 3 bases and 6 bases, with 7 bases remaining between them. The CDR3 is CASSPRGDTQYF. CDR3 bases: TGTGCCAGCTCACCTCGGGGGGATACGCAGTATTTT.

The rearrangement links TRBV7-2 to TRBJ2-7; tentatively, D is TRBD1 (5 bases). Trimming shortened V by 5 bases and J by 0 bases, and 14 bases separated the two germline ends. From germline, CDR1 is SGHTA and CDR2 FQGNSA. There are 15 residues in the CDR3. The CDR3 sequence: CASSPDSGISYEQYF. The DNA of the CDR3 is TGTGCCAGCAGCCCCGACAGTGGGATCTCCTACGAGCAGTACTTC.

V usage is TRBV3-1 (or the pseudogene TRBV3-2) and J usage is TRBJ1-5, with TRBD1 matching 9 bases. This CDR3 has 16 residues. Germline loops: CDR1 LGHDT, CDR2 YNNKEL (reference sequence). J lost 1 base, V lost 4 bases, and 5 bases had no gene match. CDR3 nucleotide sequence: TGTGCCAGCAGCCGCGGACAGGGGAGGAGCAATCAGCCCCAGCATTTT. Encoded protein: CASSRGQGRSNQPQHF.

The chain has TRBV9 and TRBJ2-1; TRBD2 matches 9 bases. Germline CDR1 SGDLS, CDR2 YYNGEE. The CDR3 runs 16 residues. The V and J ends lost 4 bases and 4 bases, in that order; junction bases with no gene match: 9. The CDR3 coding sequence is TGTGCCAGCAGCCCCCTAGCGGGGCCCATATACAATGAGCAGTTCTTC. It yields the protein CASSPLAGPIYNEQFF.

V and J are TRBV7-9 and TRBJ1-3; D is unresolved. The CDR3 extends over 15 amino acids. Trimming took 2 bases from V and 0 from J, leaving 8 bases between them. Germline V gives CDR1 SEHNR, CDR2 FQNEAQ (reference sequence). The CDR3 DNA follows: TGTGCCAGCAGCTTATTCCCTAGCTCTGGAAACACCATATATTTT. Its translation: CASSLFPSSGNTIYF.

CDR3 loop: CASSSGLAVETQYF. The CDR3 DNA reads TGTGCCAGCAGCTCGGGACTAGCGGTAGAGACCCAGTACTTC. The chain recombines TRBV5-5 with TRBJ2-5; 11 bases agree with TRBD2. The germline CDR1 and CDR2 sequences are SGHKS and YYEKEE (reference sequence). Trimming cost V 3 bases and J 4 bases; bases outside gene matches: 2. The length of the CDR3 is 14 residues.

V and J are TRBV5-4 and TRBJ2-2; a weak D match, TRBD2 (5 bases). The CDR3 has 15 amino acids. Germline loops: CDR1 SGHNT, CDR2 YYREEE (reference sequence). Trimming took 4 bases from V and 2 from J, leaving 12 bases between them. Here the CDR3 reads CASSPGLTNTGELFF. The CDR3 bases are TGTGCCAGCAGCCCTGGACTTACTAACACCGGGGAGCTGTTTTTT.

The CDR3 is CASRSDRGRETQYF. As DNA, the CDR3 is TGTGCCAGCAGATCGGACAGGGGACGCGAGACCCAGTACTTC. The rearrangement links TRBV25-1 to TRBJ2-5; 9 bases fit TRBD1. There are 14 residues in the CDR3. Germline V lookup: CDR1 MGHDK, CDR2 SYGVNS. The V and J ends lost 6 bases and 5 bases, in that order; junction bases with no gene match: 7.

This clone was seen only once. The rearrangement joins TRBV19 to TRBJ1-5, with unresolved D. The CDR3 length is 14 residues. Germline lookup yields CDR1 LNHDA and CDR2 SQIVND (reference sequence). Trimming cost V 3 bases and J 6 bases, with 12 bases left between them. The CDR3 nucleotides read TGTGCCAGTAGTATCCGATCGGGGTTTCAGCCCCAGCATTTT. Encoded protein: CASSIRSGFQPQHF.

The chain employs TRBV29-1 and TRBJ2-6; no reliable D call. V lost 6 bases and J 0 bases, leaving 6 bases between the germline ends. CDR3 length: 13 residues. The germline V gene encodes CDR1 SQVTM and CDR2 ANQGSEA. This CDR3 reads CSVESSGANVLTF. In DNA, the CDR3 is TGCAGCGTGGAGTCCTCTGGGGCCAACGTCCTGACTTTC.

The chain combines TRBV4-2 with TRBJ2-3; 16 positions match TRBD2. The trim removed 2 bases at V and 8 bases at J, leaving 7 bases unmatched. This CDR3 is 17 amino acids long. Germline loops: CDR1 LGHNA, CDR2 YNFKEQ. Here the CDR3 reads CASSQPGTSGGGSTQYF. Here the CDR3 DNA reads TGTGCCAGCAGCCAACCCGGGACTAGCGGGGGGGGCAGTACGCAGTATTTT.